This TCR beta chain was found in a study of post-analysis software for immune sequencing data (dated by TCRdb to 2015 to 2017). A note on the overall study: Recorded disease courses included relapsing-remitting, secondary progressive and progressive-relapsing multiple sclerosis, with some patients lacking subtype annotation. The patient repertoires were set against under 13 previously published healthy control repertoires from donors whose ages ranged from roughly 6 to 27 years. A subset of samples was prepared in parallel using single-end sample barcoding, then pooled and co-amplified after Illumina adapter ligation.

To note about this clonotype: Its binding antigen is unknown. The input lacks base qualities; no much larger clone sits a single base away.

The V end loses 5 bases and the J end loses 4 bases, and a stretch of 14 bases separates them. Counted from cysteine to phenylalanine, this CDR3 has 13 amino acids. Only the CDR3 region is kept as DNA, spanning 39 bases read in frame from base 1. CDR1 and CDR2 were assigned from the germline V gene (reference sequence) as GTSNPN and SVGIG. Libraries were constructed by PCR. Reads for this sample came from an Illumina HiSeq 2500. To reduce PCR and sequencing biases, unique molecular identifiers were built into the TCR beta cDNA libraries. Per 1 to 10 million input T cells, roughly 500,000 cDNA molecules were obtained, such that each molecule approximated one T cell. Patient libraries were prepared and sequenced with the same protocol used for the earlier healthy control dataset. Samples belonging to the same batch were prepared together, multiplexed and sequenced on a shared HiSeq lane. Regarding the original processing steps: Raw barcoded reads were processed with MIGEC, and single-read molecular identifier groups were discarded before consensus assembly and CDR3 extraction. Clonotype tables were post-analysed with VDJtools, and diversity was normalized by down-sampling all datasets to the smallest sample size. In repertoire overlap clustering, CDR3 amino acid sequences, but not nucleotide sequences, were matched to correct batch-related cross-sample contamination. In-frame beta chains were kept once TCRdb had trimmed the public reads at Q25 with fastp and called clones with MiXCR. Rows matching on CDR3 protein sequence are summarized as one entry with the most common DNA and genes. TCRdb's processing, not the authors', yielded these V and J calls. Present in this sample are 750,000 to 950,000 distinct CDR3 sequences, roughly 50% of which were seen just once. The top ten constitute approximately 4.2% of the sample.

To demonstrate the VDJtools post-analysis software, TCR beta repertoires were profiled from the peripheral blood of some 12 young patients with multiple sclerosis. The multiple sclerosis patients were children and adolescents between roughly 6 and 15 years of age. General conclusions and limits of the study: Multiple sclerosis patients had significantly lower normalized Chao1 diversity than controls, a result that suggests substantial peripheral T-cell clonal expansion. Direct clustering with F measure revealed strong co-clustering of samples prepared in the same batch, which led to a batch-effect correction. The multiple sclerosis patient group was slightly younger than the control group. Significantly higher frequencies in patients than in controls were found for roughly 5 TRBV segments, including TRBV5-6, TRBV5-1 and TRBV20-1.

The material sequenced was blood. Recombination joined TRBV30 with TRBJ1-2; perhaps TRBD1 is the D gene, with 5 bases matching. The TCR originated in a girl aged 10-17 years with multiple sclerosis. The nucleotide sequence is given as TGTGCCTGGTCTTCAGACAGTCTCTATGGCTACACCTTC. Translated, it reads CAWSSDSLYGYTF.